This T cell receptor (beta chain) was identified during a study of memory CD4+ T cells and cytomegalovirus serostatus. TCRdb's copy holds only in-frame clones and misses some; the assay was immunoSEQ multiplex PCR. Among some 67,000 clones listed, about 70% were seen once. The sort gate was single viable CD3+CD4+CD8-CD45RO+ cells for memory CD4+ T cells. Donors' CMV status reflects serum IgG against pp150, pp28, p38, p52. What was sequenced was memory CD4+ T cells from blood. This receptor was identified in an adult in good health and CMV-seropositive.

Written as DNA, the CDR3 is TGTGCCAGTAGTAGACAGGGGGAAAAACTGTTTTTT. It codes for CASSRQGEKLFF. The chain couples TRBV19 to TRBJ1-4, with 8 bases identical to TRBD1. Germline trimming cut 4 bases from V and 8 bases from J; bases unmatched to any gene: 0. The germline CDR1 and CDR2 sequences are LNHDA and SQIVND (reference sequence). The CDR3 has 12 residues.